A selection of T cell receptor beta chains follows, all from one sample in a study of persistence of HIV-infected CD4 T cells. Clones were sequenced by immunoSEQ multiplex PCR, and TCRdb holds only the in-frame ones, with some missing. This table has about 30,000 clones, 70% appearing once. The antigens these receptors bind are not known. Sequences were derived from CD4+ T cells sorted from PBMCs after roughly 19-hour stimulation, sampled from a patient who received antiretroviral therapy. The source of these receptors is an adult man with HIV who was CMV-seropositive. Each CDR3 is given with its conserved first and last residue. Each record gives: V gene, D gene, J gene, clone size, CDR3 DNA, CDR3 protein. The D gene is left open where the match is weak. Not every row has a clone size; where given, it reads once, few, many or a size class.

TRBV28	TRBD1	TRBJ1-2	NA	TGTGCCGCGTCAGGGGGGGTTCGGTTAGGGTATGGCTACACCTTC	CAASGGVRLGYGYTF
TRBV24-1	NA	TRBJ1-5	NA	TGTGCCACCAGTGTAGCCAGGTCACCAGATCAGCCCCAGCATTTT	CATSVARSPDQPQHF
TRBV9	NA	TRBJ2-3	NA	TGTGCCAGCAGTTCCTCGCGGGACTCCGGAGATACGCAGTATTTT	CASSSSRDSGDTQYF
TRBV5-6	NA	TRBJ1-4	NA	TGTGCCAGCAGCTTGGTAGCCGTTCCGGAAAAACTGTTTTTT	CASSLVAVPEKLFF
TRBV12-3/TRBV12-4	NA	TRBJ1-5	few	TGTGCCAGCAGTTTATGGGGAGAGCCGGCCCAGCATTTT	CASSLWGEPAQHF
TRBV27	NA	TRBJ2-1	NA	TGTGCCAGCAGTTTCACGAGAGGTCGCGTCCAGTTCTTC	CASSFTRGRVQFF
TRBV6-2/TRBV6-3	TRBD2	TRBJ2-7	few	TGTGCCAGCAGCGGACTAGCCCAAAACTCCTACGAGCAGTACTTC	CASSGLAQNSYEQYF
TRBV4-1	TRBD1	TRBJ1-1	NA	TGCGCCAGCAGCCAAGAAAGGGGGCCCTTTTCGAACACTGAAGCTTTCTTT	CASSQERGPFSNTEAFF
TRBV2	NA	TRBJ2-1	NA	TGTGCCAGCAGTGACCGGGGACTCAATGAGCAGTTCTTC	CASSDRGLNEQFF
TRBV6-5	NA	TRBJ1-3	NA	TGTGCCAGCAGTTACCAGGACTCTGGAAACACCATATATTTT	CASSYQDSGNTIYF
TRBV21-1	NA	TRBJ2-1	NA	TGTGCCAGCAGCAAAGATACGGATCAAGCGGGGGGGCGGGATGAGCAGTTCTTC	CASSKDTDQAGGRDEQFF
TRBV15	NA	TRBJ1-2	NA	TGTGCCACCAGCAGAGATCGCGGAGGGAGGGATGGCTACACCTTC	CATSRDRGGRDGYTF
TRBV6-5	TRBD1	TRBJ1-3	few	TGTGCCAGCACAGGGACAGGGGTAAACACCATATATTTT	CASTGTGVNTIYF
TRBV20-1	NA	TRBJ2-2	NA	TGCAGTGCTAGTCAGCCTGGATCGAACACCGGGGAGCTGTTTTTT	CSASQPGSNTGELFF
TRBV6-1	NA	TRBJ1-2	few	TGTGCCAGCAGTGAGCCGGGACTCCCAAAGGGCTACACCTTC	CASSEPGLPKGYTF
TRBV29-1	TRBD1	TRBJ2-6	once	TGCAGCGTTGATACAGGGGGCACTGGGGCCAACGTCCTGACTTTC	CSVDTGGTGANVLTF
TRBV5-1	NA	TRBJ1-2	few	TGCGCCAGCAGTTTGGTGACAGCAGATGGCTACACCTTC	CASSLVTADGYTF
TRBV21-1	NA	TRBJ1-6	NA	TGTGCCAGCAGCAAAAGAATAAGGGGCAATGAGTATTCACCCCTCCACTTT	CASSKRIRGNEYSPLHF
TRBV6-5	NA	TRBJ1-6	NA	TGTGCCAGCAGCCGGGCGGGTTCACCCCTCCACTTT	CASSRAGSPLHF
TRBV12-3/TRBV12-4	NA	TRBJ2-3	NA	TGTGCCAGCAGTCGAGGGGTGACAGATACGCAGTATTTT	CASSRGVTDTQYF
TRBV19	NA	TRBJ1-6	once	TGTGCCAGTCTAGGGGGGACCGCCAATTCACCCCTCCACTTT	CASLGGTANSPLHF
TRBV28	NA	TRBJ2-2	NA	TGTGCCAGCAGTTTAGCAGGCGGGGTCGACGGGGAGCTGTTTTTT	CASSLAGGVDGELFF
TRBV19	NA	TRBJ1-4	NA	TGTGCCAGTAGTCTCCGCTTGCGGGAAAAACTGTTTTTT	CASSLRLREKLFF
TRBV7-9	NA	TRBJ1-5	NA	TGTGCCAGCAGCTTAGGGGATAATAGCAATCAGCCCCAGCATTTT	CASSLGDNSNQPQHF
TRBV5-1	NA	TRBJ2-1	NA	TGCGCCAGCAGCTCGGGACTTAACAATGAGCAGTTCTTC	CASSSGLNNEQFF
TRBV20-1	NA	TRBJ1-4	NA	TGCAGTGCTAGTCCTTACACAGGGTCATACGTTGAGGGGGAAAAACTGTTTTTT	CSASPYTGSYVEGEKLFF
TRBV7-2	TRBD1	TRBJ2-1	NA	TGTGCCAGCACCCCCTCTACCGGGACAGGGGCCTACAATGAGCAGTTCTTC	CASTPSTGTGAYNEQFF
TRBV7-3	NA	TRBJ1-1	NA	TGTGCCAGCAGCTCTGCGATGAACACTGAAGCTTTCTTT	CASSSAMNTEAFF
TRBV13	NA	TRBJ2-4	NA	TGTGCCAGCAGCCCTCGAAATAGTGGGGCCAAAAACATTCAGTACTTC	CASSPRNSGAKNIQYF
TRBV2	NA	TRBJ2-2	few	TGTGCCAGCACATCGGGCGTCACCGGGGAGCTGTTTTTT	CASTSGVTGELFF
TRBV11-3	NA	TRBJ2-7	NA	TGTGCCAGCAGCCCCCAGGGGGGCCCCTACGAGCAGTACTTC	CASSPQGGPYEQYF
TRBV5-1	TRBD1	TRBJ1-5	NA	TGCGCCAGCAGTCCCACAGGGGGCGTTGGACAGCCCCAGCATTTT	CASSPTGGVGQPQHF
TRBV28	NA	TRBJ2-4	NA	TGTGCCAGCAGTTTGGTGAACATTCAGTACTTC	CASSLVNIQYF
TRBV11-2	NA	TRBJ2-6	NA	TGTGCCAGCAGTTCCGGTTTGGCCAACGTCCTGACTTTC	CASSSGLANVLTF
TRBV6-6	NA	TRBJ2-4	NA	TGTGCCAGCAGTTACATAGGGAACATTCAGTACTTC	CASSYIGNIQYF
TRBV9	NA	TRBJ1-1	NA	TGTGCCAGCAGCGTCGGCCCGACCACTGAAGCTTTCTTT	CASSVGPTTEAFF
TRBV6-4	TRBD2	TRBJ2-1	NA	TGTGCCAGCAGTGATAGGGCTAGCGGGGGGATCTACAATGAGCAGTTCTTC	CASSDRASGGIYNEQFF
TRBV3-1/TRBV3-2	TRBD1	TRBJ1-1	once	TGTGCCAGCAGCCCCCAGGGGGCGCGAGAAGCTTTCTTT	CASSPQGAREAFF
TRBV6-4	TRBD2	TRBJ2-3	NA	TGTGCCAGCAGTGACTCTAGCGGGGGATCAGATACGCAGTATTTT	CASSDSSGGSDTQYF
TRBV7-9	NA	TRBJ2-3	NA	TGTGCCAGCAGCTTCTCACACACAGATACGCAGTATTTT	CASSFSHTDTQYF
TRBV28	TRBD1	TRBJ1-5	NA	TGTGCCAGCAGTGGGGACAGGGGGCCCTTTAGCAATCAGCCCCAGCATTTT	CASSGDRGPFSNQPQHF
TRBV5-6	NA	TRBJ2-7	medium-sized	TGTGCCAGCAGCTTTGTAGGCCGACTGAACCAGGCCTACGAGCAGTACTTC	CASSFVGRLNQAYEQYF
TRBV2	TRBD2	TRBJ2-3	NA	TGTGCCAGCAGTGAAACTAGCGGCACAGATACGCAGTATTTT	CASSETSGTDTQYF
TRBV11-2	NA	TRBJ1-4	NA	TGTGCCAGCAGCCGACAAGCTCGAGAAAAACTGTTTTTT	CASSRQAREKLFF
TRBV3-1/TRBV3-2	TRBD1	TRBJ1-1	NA	TGTGCCAGCAGCCAGATGACAGGGACCACTGAAGCTTTCTTT	CASSQMTGTTEAFF
TRBV10-1	NA	TRBJ2-5	NA	TGCGCCAGCAGTGACCCGGGAGTTACCCAAGAGACCCAGTACTTC	CASSDPGVTQETQYF
TRBV6-1	NA	TRBJ1-2	once	TGTGCCAGCAGTCAAGCAGGCAGGGGCCCATGGGGCTACACCTTC	CASSQAGRGPWGYTF
TRBV27	NA	TRBJ2-2	few	TGTGCCAGCAGGCAGGGGGGGACGAACACCGGGGAGCTGTTTTTT	CASRQGGTNTGELFF
TRBV5-1	NA	TRBJ2-3	NA	TGCGCCAGCAGGCCTCGGGCCACAGATACGCAGTATTTT	CASRPRATDTQYF
TRBV10-1	TRBD1	TRBJ1-4	NA	TGCGCCAGCAGTCGAGACAGGGGTACTGAAAAACTGTTTTTT	CASSRDRGTEKLFF
TRBV28	NA	TRBJ1-5	NA	TGTGCCAGCATCGGAGGTGGGGGCCCTAGCAATCAGCCCCAGCATTTT	CASIGGGGPSNQPQHF
TRBV5-1	NA	TRBJ1-1	NA	TGCGCCAGCAGCTTGGTTGTAGGGAAGGACACTGAAGCTTTCTTT	CASSLVVGKDTEAFF
TRBV19	NA	TRBJ2-3	few	TGTGCCAGTAGTATAGACACAGCCACAGATACGCAGTATTTT	CASSIDTATDTQYF
TRBV2	NA	TRBJ1-2	NA	TGTGCCAGCAGTGAAGGCTATGGCTACACCTTC	CASSEGYGYTF
TRBV29-1	TRBD1	TRBJ1-5	NA	TGCAGCGTTTCAGGACAGGAGGCTCAGCCCCAGCATTTT	CSVSGQEAQPQHF